This T cell receptor (beta chain) was documented in a study of blood T cell repertoires in COVID-19. Trimming removed 6 bases from V and 10 bases from J; junction bases left unmatched: 8. Germline V CDR1 and CDR2: MNHEY, SVGAGI. The CDR3 has 13 amino acids. The protocol was immunoSEQ multiplex PCR, while the TCRdb copy is restricted to in-frame clones and leaves out a portion. Of roughly 30,000 clones in the sample, approximately 93% were seen once. V and J are TRBV6-5 and TRBJ2-1, with TRBD2 identical over 8 bases. The sequencing input was peripheral blood. The TCR sequence derives from an older woman with COVID-19, enrolled during active disease. The CDR3 sequence: CASSHAGTREQFF. Written as DNA, the CDR3 is TGTGCCAGCAGCCACGCCGGGACTAGGGAGCAGTTCTTC.